Sequencing of this T cell receptor beta chain was carried out in a study of control samples from healthy donors and cancer patients. TCRdb keeps only in-frame clones here, not all; method: immunoSEQ multiplex PCR. The sample includes roughly 120,000 clones, more than 80% of them seen just once. In this sample, this clone turned up many times. Germline-derived CDR1 and CDR2 are SNHLY and FYNNEI. The CDR3 extends over 13 amino acids. V was clipped by 4 bases and J by 1 base, with 5 bases between them. The rearrangement joins TRBV2 to TRBJ1-5; the D is unclear. The receptor was derived from a man in his fifties or sixties in good health. Sequencing was performed on blood. CDR3 in amino acids: CASSGLSNQPQHF. For the CDR3, the DNA is TGTGCCAGCAGTGGACTGAGCAATCAGCCCCAGCATTTT.